The present TCR beta chain was sequenced within a study of radiation and T cells in renal cell carcinoma. Study-wide results and caveats: In blood, top tumor clones expanded by 2 weeks, shrinking by 4. No pretreatment tumor biopsies were available for baseline clonotypes.

This clone was seen once. Antigen: not known. CDR3 size: 16 residues. Germline-derived CDR1 and CDR2 are SGHTA and FQGNSA. With 1 base removed from V and 0 bases from J, the gap between germline ends came to 7 bases. This sample's time point: blood 4 weeks post-SBRT, at nephrectomy. This sample's treatment: 15 Gy SBRT to primary tumor, nephrectomy 4 weeks later. Nephrectomy followed 15 Gy stereotactic body radiation by 4 weeks. Data came from immunoSEQ multiplex PCR; TCRdb stores just in-frame clones and leaves some out. Among 150,000 to 200,000 clones listed, 88% were seen once. This sample comprised blood, obtained from a patient whose treatment included radiotherapy and nephrectomy. This rearrangement joins TRBV7-2 to TRBJ1-6, with a possible D match to TRBD1 (5 bases). This receptor was taken from a woman in her forties or fifties with renal cell carcinoma. The CDR3: CASSLGGDSYNSPLHF. As DNA, the CDR3 is TGTGCCAGCAGCTTAGGAGGGGACTCCTATAATTCACCCCTCCACTTT.